Below, 25 T cell receptor beta chains from the same sample are listed, as sequenced in a study of molecular identifiers for immune sequencing clone quantification. TCRdb fed the PCR reads into MiXCR, producing one record per CDR3 protein. The sample holds approximately 36,000 distinct CDR3 sequences, under 20% seen once. The material sequenced was naive CD8+ T cells from blood, with Jurkat cell RNA spiked in. Subset in this sample: FACS-sorted CD8+CD4-CCR7+CD45RA+ naive T cells. These receptors were taken from a human donor in good health. Some libraries in this study had Jurkat cell RNA spiked in.

This clonotype was seen ten or more times. The chain is built from TRBV7-2 and TRBJ1-1; 7 nucleotides match TRBD1. The germline V gene has CDR1 SGHTA and CDR2 FQGNSA. The CDR3 consists of 16 residues. Trimming cost V 6 bases and J 1 base; bases outside gene matches: 11. This chain's CDR3 is CASRSGQVLSNTEAFF. CDR3 DNA: TGTGCCAGCAGATCTGGACAGGTCCTTTCGAACACTGAAGCTTTCTTT.

This clonotype was seen only a few times. The chain couples TRBV29-1 to TRBJ2-1; 13 nucleotides agree with TRBD2. CDR1 and CDR2 (germline): SQVTM, ANQGSEA. V was pared by 6 bases and J by 8 bases, with 7 bases of the junction left unmatched. This CDR3 contains 14 residues. The CDR3 sequence: CSVPGLAGVYEQFF. The CDR3 coding sequence is TGCAGCGTACCCGGACTAGCGGGAGTCTATGAGCAGTTCTTC.

In this sample, this clonotype turned up many times. The rearrangement joins TRBV7-3 to TRBJ2-5; D may be TRBD1 or TRBD2 (5 bases each). From germline, CDR1 is SGHTA and CDR2 FQGTGA. This CDR3 has 15 residues. Trimming left V 1 base short and J 4 bases short, with 13 bases between. The CDR3 is CASSLIPGTGETQYF. The CDR3 coding sequence is TGTGCCAGCAGCTTAATTCCAGGGACGGGAGAGACCCAGTACTTC.

This clonotype was observed many times. V is TRBV4-1 and J is TRBJ2-7, with 11 bases aligning to TRBD1. J lost 5 bases, V lost 0 bases, and 9 bases had no gene match. The CDR3 covers 17 residues. From germline, CDR1 is MGHRA and CDR2 YSYEKL. CDR3 sequence: CASSQDPRTGGFNEQYF. Written as DNA, the CDR3 is TGCGCCAGCAGCCAAGATCCAAGGACAGGGGGCTTCAACGAGCAGTACTTC.

This clonotype came up a few times. A junction boundary mismatches the germline segment, possibly from a read error. The chain links TRBV13 to TRBJ2-2; perhaps TRBD2 as D (6 bases). Germline V lookup: CDR1 PRHDT, CDR2 FYEKMQ (reference sequence). The CDR3 covers 16 residues. This CDR3 reads CTSSLGRGSETGELFF. In DNA, the CDR3 is TGTACCAGCAGCTTAGGCCGGGGGAGTGAGACCGGGGAGCTGTTTTTT.

In this sample, this clonotype turned up many times. Here the CDR3 DNA reads TGTGCCAGCAGCTTAAATCCGATGCTACAAGAGACCCAGTACTTC. It encodes CASSLNPMLQETQYF. This chain joins TRBV7-2 and TRBJ2-5; D is uncertain. Germline lookup yields CDR1 SGHTA and CDR2 FQGNSA. The CDR3 is 15 amino acids. Trimming cost V 2 bases and J 2 bases, with 12 bases left between them.

The chain joins TRBV29-1 to TRBJ2-7, with D possibly being TRBD1 (5 bases). V gave up 1 base and J gave up 1 base, with 8 bases separating them. Germline CDR1 is SQVTM and CDR2 is ANQGSEA. The length of the CDR3 is 13 residues. The CDR3 here is CSVEAQGSYEQYF. The DNA of the CDR3 is TGCAGCGTTGAAGCCCAGGGATCCTACGAGCAGTACTTC.

This clonotype was seen repeatedly, ten times or more. The J gene is TRBJ2-7, the V gene TRBV29-1; 13 bases match TRBD2. The CDR3 contains 15 residues. The germline V gene encodes CDR1 SQVTM and CDR2 ANQGSEA. Trimming removed 6 bases from V and 4 bases from J; junction bases left unmatched: 9. The CDR3 sequence: CSVLTSGRVGYEQYF. In nucleotides, the CDR3 is TGCAGCGTCCTAACTAGCGGGAGGGTAGGGTACGAGCAGTACTTC.

This clonotype has ten or more counts. The rearrangement uses TRBV27 and TRBJ2-1, with D possibly TRBD2 on 7 matching bases. The CDR3 loop spans 18 amino acids. The V gene's germline CDR1 is MNHEY and CDR2 SMNVEV (reference sequence). With 8 bases removed from V and 5 bases from J, the gap between germline ends came to 28 bases. CDR3 region: CASHQGILVHGRHNEQFF. CDR3 bases: TGTGCCAGCCACCAGGGGATTTTGGTTCACGGGAGGCACAATGAGCAGTTCTTC.

In its sample, this clonotype was seen a few times. This chain's CDR3 is CASSDWEGAGKTQYF. The CDR3 DNA reads TGTGCCAGCAGCGATTGGGAGGGAGCAGGGAAGACCCAGTACTTC. The chain joins TRBV2 to TRBJ2-5; 7 positions agree with TRBD2. With V trimmed by 6 bases and J by 6 bases, 13 bases remained unmatched. The CDR3 is made up of 15 amino acids. CDR1 SNHLY and CDR2 FYNNEI come from the germline V gene.

This clonotype came up a few times. The genes are TRBV20-1 and TRBJ2-2, with 11 bases that match TRBD2. The V gene's germline CDR1 is DFQATT and CDR2 SNEGSKA (reference sequence). The J segment lost 5 bases and the V segment lost 0 bases, leaving 2 bases of the junction unmatched. This CDR3 is 15 amino acids long. CDR3 in amino acids: CSARDLAGGTGELFF. CDR3 nucleotides: TGCAGTGCTAGAGATTTAGCGGGAGGGACCGGGGAGCTGTTTTTT.

The chain recombines TRBV7-9 with TRBJ2-6; 8 bases align to TRBD1. V shed 5 bases, J shed 1 base, and the junction held 19 bases outside the gene matches. The CDR3 spans 21 residues. The germline CDR1 and CDR2 sequences are SEHNR and FQNEAQ (reference sequence). CDR3 in DNA: TGTGCCAGCAGCCCGAGAGTACGTGGCGGACAGGGTAGGTCTGGGGCCAACGTCCTGACTTTC. Translation gives CASSPRVRGGQGRSGANVLTF.

The chain uses TRBV20-1 and TRBJ2-1; 12 positions match TRBD2. The CDR3 is 18 residues long. Per germline, CDR1 DFQATT and CDR2 SNEGSKA (reference sequence). V was pared by 0 bases and J by 2 bases, with 8 bases of the junction left unmatched. The CDR3: CSARDLAGGPLAYNEQFF. The CDR3 coding sequence is TGCAGTGCTAGAGACCTAGCGGGAGGGCCCCTAGCCTACAATGAGCAGTTCTTC.

The V and J genes are TRBV21-1 and TRBJ1-1. TRBV21-1 constitutes a pseudogene. CDR3 length: 14 residues. The CDR3 loop is CASSNRKMNTEAFF. CDR3 bases: TGTGCCAGCAGCAACCGAAAGATGAACACTGAAGCTTTCTTT.

V is TRBV7-9 and J is TRBJ1-2; D perhaps matches TRBD1 (6 bases). Germline lookup yields CDR1 SEHNR and CDR2 FQNEAQ (reference sequence). This CDR3 is built from 13 residues. V was shortened by 5 bases and J by 4 bases, with 11 bases between the two germline ends. CDR3 in DNA: TGTGCCAGCAGCCAGGGGACGGGCTATGGCTACACCTTC. Translating gives CASSQGTGYGYTF.

This clonotype was seen at least ten times. The genes are TRBV7-9 and TRBJ2-5, with D unresolved. With 3 bases removed from V and 5 bases from J, the gap between germline ends came to 16 bases. This CDR3 contains 15 residues. From germline, CDR1 is SEHNR and CDR2 FQNEAQ (reference sequence). CDR3 nucleotides: TGTGCCAGCAGCTTGAACGCTCCTGGGTGGGAGACCCAGTACTTC. It codes for CASSLNAPGWETQYF.

Concerning this clonotype: A much more abundant neighbour one base away suggests this may be a read error. The chain is built from TRBV4-3 and TRBJ2-2; 9 bases are a match to TRBD2. The CDR3 covers 17 residues. Germline assignment: CDR1 LGHNA and CDR2 YSLEER. CDR3 sequence reads: CASSQFGLAGYGEELSF. DNA for the CDR3: TGCGCCAGCAGCCAATTCGGGCTAGCGGGATACGGCGAGGAGCTGTCTTTT.

At least ten counts were recorded for this clonotype. The gene calls are TRBV20-1 and TRBJ2-5; the match to TRBD2 covers 7 bases. V was pared by 5 bases and J by 5 bases, with 8 bases of the junction left unmatched. The CDR3 spans 13 residues. Germline V gives CDR1 DFQATT, CDR2 SNEGSKA (reference sequence). CDR3 coding DNA: TGCAGTGCTCCCTTAACTAGCGATGAGACCCAGTACTTC. Its translation: CSAPLTSDETQYF.

This clonotype was seen at least ten times. The chain combines TRBV20-1 with TRBJ2-7; the D call may be TRBD1 or TRBD2 (5 bases each). This CDR3 is built from 13 residues. The V end lost 4 bases, the J end lost 2 bases, and 12 bases lay between the germline ends. Germline CDR1 DFQATT, CDR2 SNEGSKA (reference sequence). CDR3 DNA sequence: TGCAGTGCTAAAGGGTGGGGGACCTACGAGCAGTACTTC. Protein sequence: CSAKGWGTYEQYF.

This clonotype was detected many times. The chain couples TRBV27 to TRBJ2-7, with D hard to call. The germline V gene has CDR1 MNHEY and CDR2 SMNVEV (reference sequence). Between the trimmed V and J ends, which lost 6 bases and 5 bases, there was a span of 20 bases. This CDR3 region has 15 residues. DNA for the CDR3: TGTGCCAGCAGCCGAAATACCCTCGCTAGGGACGAGCAGTACTTC. This codes for CASSRNTLARDEQYF.

On this clonotype: A much larger clone differs from this one at a single base, so this may be a read error. This CDR3 is missing its conserved last phenylalanine or tryptophan, likely due to a read error. V and J are TRBV7-6 and TRBJ2-7; D gene unclear. CDR1 is SGHVS, CDR2 FNYEAQ, per germline. The CDR3 consists of 15 residues. The germline V and J ends were trimmed by 1 base and 6 bases, with 16 bases remaining between them. The DNA of the CDR3 is TGTGCCAGCAGCTTAGAGTCGGGCCTCGTGGGCGAGCAGTACCTC. Translated, it gives CASSLESGLVGEQYL.

This clonotype showed up just a few times. This rearrangement joins TRBV14 to TRBJ2-7; no definite D call. The CDR3 extends over 13 amino acids. CDR1 and CDR2 (germline): SGHDN, FVKESK. The germline V and J ends were trimmed by 3 bases and 6 bases, with 12 bases remaining between them. CDR3 amino acids: CASSHASRSEQYF. For the CDR3, the DNA is TGTGCCAGCAGCCATGCCAGCCGATCCGAGCAGTACTTC.

The chain links TRBV12-3 or TRBV12-4 to TRBJ2-2; D unclear. V was pared by 4 bases and J by 4 bases, with 7 bases between. The CDR3 consists of 13 residues. CDR3: CASSYNPTGELFF. In DNA form, the CDR3 reads TGTGCCAGCAGTTACAACCCCACCGGGGAGCTGTTTTTT.

This clonotype showed up many times. V usage is TRBV7-9 and J usage is TRBJ2-2; D call uncertain. Germline V gene lookup returns CDR1 SEHNR and CDR2 FQNEAQ (reference sequence). With 3 bases removed from V and 6 bases from J, the gap between germline ends came to 14 bases. The CDR3 totals 15 residues. The CDR3 is CASSLDPVGPGELFF. CDR3 bases: TGTGCCAGCAGCTTGGACCCAGTAGGTCCCGGGGAGCTGTTTTTT.

This clonotype was recorded many times. The gene calls are TRBV5-6 and TRBJ2-3; possible D gene TRBD1, 6 bases. CDR1 is SGHDT and CDR2 is YYEEEE in the germline V gene. V was clipped by 3 bases and J by 5 bases, with 13 bases between them. The CDR3 consists of 14 residues. The CDR3 DNA reads TGTGCCAGCAGCTCGAGGGACATTGTAGATACGCAGTATTTT. It encodes CASSSRDIVDTQYF.